Below are 19 T cell receptor beta chains sequenced from a single sample in a study of T cells in Graves' hyperthyroidism and ophthalmopathy. It was RNA transcripts that yielded the amplified TCR beta CDR3 regions. TCR CDR3 underwent first-round RT-PCR with the HTBI primer set. TCRdb re-called the multiplex PCR reads through MiXCR, storing one row per CDR3 protein. The sample has 700,000 or so distinct CDR3 sequences, less than 20% seen once. Sequenced material: blood. These TCRs come from a man younger than 35 with Graves' hyperthyroidism.

This rearrangement joins TRBV24-1 to TRBJ2-1; 8 bases line up with TRBD1. The trim removed 0 bases at V and 8 bases at J, leaving 5 bases unmatched. The CDR3 is 15 amino acids. The germline V gene encodes CDR1 KGHDR and CDR2 SFDVKD. The CDR3 loop is CATSDLNRGRDEQFF. CDR3 DNA sequence: TGTGCCACCAGTGATTTGAACAGGGGGAGAGATGAGCAGTTCTTC.

This clonotype has a count of ten or more. The chain has TRBV11-1 and TRBJ1-1; 7 nucleotides line up with TRBD1. This CDR3 has 14 amino acids. J was trimmed by 5 bases and V by 1 base; bases with no gene match: 4. Germline V gene sequence: CDR1 SGHAT, CDR2 FQDESV (reference sequence). DNA of the CDR3: TGTGCCAGCAGCTTAGAGACAGGGTTAACTGAAGCTTTCTTT. This gives the protein CASSLETGLTEAFF. Full variable domain (missing parts from reference TRBV11-1 and TRBJ1-1): EAEVAQSPRYKITEKSQAVAFWCDPISGHATLYWYRQILGQGPELLVQFQDESVVDDSQLPKDRFSAERLKGVDSTLKIQPAELGDSAMYLCASSLETGLTEAFFGQGTRLTVV.

This clonotype was recorded a few times. The rearrangement uses TRBV20-1 and TRBJ2-1; TRBD2 aligns across 7 bases. CDR1 and CDR2 (germline): DFQATT, SNEGSKA (reference sequence). This CDR3 has 14 amino acids. J gave up 7 bases and V 5 bases, and 11 bases lay outside the gene matches. The CDR3 is CSAGAGTTLNEQFF. The CDR3 coding sequence is TGCAGTGCTGGAGCCGGGACTACCTTAAATGAGCAGTTCTTC.

For this clonotype: Only one base separates this from a far larger clonotype, so it likely reflects a read error. The V call is TRBV5-1, the J call TRBJ2-7; 12 nucleotides line up with TRBD2. CDR3 length: 14 amino acids. Germline trimming cut 4 bases from V and 3 bases from J; bases unmatched to any gene: 2. CDR1 and CDR2 from the germline V gene are SGHRS and YFSETQ. The CDR3 is CASSKTSGSYEQYF. In DNA, the CDR3 is TGCGCCAGCAGCAAGACTAGCGGGAGCTACGAGCAGTACTTC.

This clonotype showed up many times. The gene calls are TRBV28 and TRBJ2-7; the match to TRBD1 covers 9 bases. This CDR3 is built from 15 residues. Germline V CDR1 and CDR2: MDHEN, SYDVKM. V dropped 1 base and J dropped 4; count of bases not matched to a gene: 5. Here the CDR3 reads CASSLSGQGRYEQYF. CDR3 sequence (DNA): TGTGCCAGCAGTTTATCGGGACAGGGTCGGTACGAGCAGTACTTC.

In its sample, this clonotype was seen many times. This sequence joins TRBV7-2 and TRBJ2-3, with D perhaps assigned TRBD1 or TRBD2 (5 bases each). The CDR3 totals 14 residues. V was cut by 1 base and J by 4 bases, with 9 bases left in between. CDR1 SGHTA and CDR2 FQGNSA come from the germline V gene. CDR3 residues: CASSLDQGADTQYF. The CDR3 bases are TGTGCCAGCAGCTTAGACCAGGGAGCAGATACGCAGTATTTT.

This clonotype showed up just a few times. The genes are TRBV20-1 and TRBJ2-7; D may be TRBD2 (6 bases). The CDR3 has 15 residues. Germline-derived CDR1 and CDR2 are DFQATT and SNEGSKA (reference sequence). V lost 1 base and J 4 bases, leaving 17 bases between the germline ends. CDR3 protein: CSARVMGGDLYEQYF. The CDR3 region has the DNA TGCAGTGCTAGAGTAATGGGGGGAGACTTGTACGAGCAGTACTTC.

The V gene is TRBV5-1, the J gene TRBJ2-7; 7 nucleotides line up with TRBD2. In germline, CDR1 is SGHRS, CDR2 YFSETQ. With V trimmed by 0 bases and J by 0 bases, 3 bases remained unmatched. The CDR3 consists of 15 residues. Here the CDR3 reads CASSLDGGGSYEQYF. The CDR3 DNA is TGCGCCAGCAGCTTGGATGGGGGGGGCTCCTACGAGCAGTACTTC.

Turning to this clonotype: A clone one base away is much larger, so this may be a read error. The J gene is TRBJ2-7, the V gene TRBV5-5; 8 positions match TRBD2. From germline, CDR1 is SGHKS and CDR2 YYEKEE (reference sequence). The CDR3 runs to 15 residues. With 5 bases clipped from V and 4 bases from J, the junction kept 11 bases outside the gene matches. The CDR3 loop is CASSRSLGTRYEQYF. CDR3 nucleotides: TGTGCCAGCAGTCGTTCGCTAGGGACTAGGTACGAGCAGTACTTC.

This clonotype has a count of ten or more. V usage is TRBV7-3 and J usage is TRBJ2-1; TRBD1 matches 11 bases. V shed 1 base and J 9 bases; nucleotides not matched to a gene: 2. This CDR3 has 14 residues. Germline-derived CDR1 and CDR2 are SGHTA and FQGTGA. The CDR3 loop is CASSLRDRGSEQFF. The DNA of the CDR3 is TGTGCCAGCAGCTTAAGGGACAGGGGGAGTGAGCAGTTCTTC.

In its sample, this clonotype was seen many times. The chain links TRBV7-2 to TRBJ2-7; D gene unclear. CDR3 length equals 13 residues. The germline V gene encodes CDR1 SGHTA and CDR2 FQGNSA. V was shortened by 5 bases and J by 2 bases, with 10 bases between the two germline ends. The CDR3 bases are TGTGCCAGCAGCCTACCGCTAGCCTACGAGCAGTACTTC. Its translation: CASSLPLAYEQYF.

This clonotype was seen repeatedly, ten times or more. This chain connects TRBV4-2 to TRBJ1-1; D remains unclear. Germline V gives CDR1 LGHNA, CDR2 YNFKEQ. This CDR3 is built from 14 residues. V gave up 5 bases and J gave up 1 base, with 11 bases separating them. This CDR3 reads CASSLVKGNTEAFF. CDR3 nucleotide sequence: TGTGCCAGCAGCTTAGTGAAGGGGAACACTGAAGCTTTCTTT.

This clonotype was counted ten times or more. The rearrangement uses TRBV20-1 and TRBJ2-5; TRBD2 matches 15 bases. Looked up from germline, CDR1 is DFQATT and CDR2 is SNEGSKA (reference sequence). The CDR3 runs to 16 residues. J gave up 5 bases and V 6 bases, and 10 bases lay outside the gene matches. Here the CDR3 reads CSASGTSGRLRETQYF. The CDR3 DNA reads as TGCAGTGCGTCCGGGACTAGCGGGAGGTTGAGGGAGACCCAGTACTTC.

Concerning this clonotype: The conserved phenylalanine or tryptophan is not found at the CDR3 terminus, so this likely reflects a read error. The rearrangement uses TRBV18 and TRBJ2-7; 10 bases map to TRBD1. The CDR3 extends over 15 amino acids. V lost 4 bases, J lost 5 bases, and 8 bases stayed unmatched. The germline V gene encodes CDR1 KGHSH and CDR2 LQKENI. As DNA, the CDR3 is TGTGCCAGCTCACAAGACAGGGGGCGCATCAACGAGCAGTACCTC. Translation gives CASSQDRGRINEQYL.

This clonotype was counted ten times or more. V is TRBV6-6 and J is TRBJ2-7; D unresolved. V dropped 0 bases and J dropped 3 bases, with 9 bases sitting between them. Germline V CDR1 and CDR2: MNHNY, SVGAGI (reference sequence). This CDR3 comprises 14 residues. The CDR3 nucleotides are TGTGCCAGCAGTTACTCCCCGGAAGGCTACGAGCAGTACTTC. The encoded protein is CASSYSPEGYEQYF.

For this clonotype: A read error is possible here, since a much larger clone lies one base away. The chain has TRBV30 and TRBJ2-7, with D uncertain. V was pared by 0 bases and J by 3 bases, with 9 bases between. CDR1 is GTSNPN, CDR2 SVGIG, per germline (reference sequence). This CDR3 is 13 amino acids long. The CDR3: CAWSVPPSYEQYF. CDR3 in DNA: TGTGCCTGGAGTGTACCCCCCAGCTACGAGCAGTACTTC.

V gene TRBV5-4 combines with J gene TRBJ2-7, with 7 positions matching TRBD2. Germline assignment: CDR1 SGHNT and CDR2 YYREEE (reference sequence). The CDR3 has 16 amino acids. J lost 1 base, V lost 2 bases, and 9 bases had no gene match. This chain's CDR3 is CASSLGPGAGSYEQYF. DNA for the CDR3: TGTGCCAGCAGCTTAGGGCCCGGAGCGGGGTCCTACGAGCAGTACTTC.

This clonotype turned up a few times. The chain employs TRBV29-1 and TRBJ1-1; no reliable D call. The germline V and J ends were trimmed by 1 base and 3 bases, with 12 bases remaining between them. This CDR3 has 14 amino acids. Germline CDR1 is SQVTM and CDR2 is ANQGSEA. CDR3: CSVEVRVLDTEAFF. As DNA, the CDR3 is TGCAGCGTTGAAGTTCGGGTTCTGGACACTGAAGCTTTCTTT.

This clonotype was detected only once. Compared with germline, one end of the junction differs, possibly owing to a read error. The gene calls are TRBV4-1 and TRBJ1-2, with D perhaps TRBD1 (5 bases). Germline lookup yields CDR1 MGHRA and CDR2 YSYEKL. This CDR3 is 15 amino acids long. CDR3 in amino acids: CASSQGVGPTYGYTF. As DNA, the CDR3 is TGCGCCAGCAGTCAAGGGGTGGGGCCCACCTATGGCTACACCTTC.